This TCR beta chain stems from a study of regulatory T cells in long-lasting Graves disease. For TCR beta, libraries came from iRepertoire HTBI primers and Arm-PCR of CDR3 regions. TCRdb redid the calling of the multiplex PCR reads with MiXCR, one entry per CDR3 protein. The sample lists 500,000 to 700,000 distinct CDR3 sequences; roughly 15% were seen once. This clonotype occurred many times. What it binds is unknown. Described time point: newly diagnosed GD, antithyroid drugs for less than 3 months. Researchers made the TCR library from RNA that was extracted from PBMCs. Roughly 8.2-milliliter peripheral blood samples went into EDTA tubes. Whole-study findings and limits: Persistent disease preferred TRBV28, TRBJ1-2 and TRBJ2-5; new disease, TRBV20-1 and TRBJ2-1.

The CDR3 totals 15 residues. Germline trimming cut 5 bases from V and 0 bases from J; bases unmatched to any gene: 4. CDR1 MNHEY and CDR2 SMNVEV come from the germline V gene (reference sequence). A further study also used this sample, focusing on T cells in Graves' hyperthyroidism and ophthalmopathy. That source notes: Newly diagnosed patients aged 18 to 65 had hyperthyroidism of under 2 months' duration. Most thyroid clonotypes expanded above 0.001 were also detected in blood.

This chain links TRBV27 with TRBJ2-7; the match to TRBD2 covers 10 bases. The sequenced sample was peripheral blood mononuclear cells (PBMCs), obtained at new diagnosis, from a patient treated with antithyroid drugs. The clonotype originates from a woman between 25 and 40 years old with Graves disease. CDR3 loop: CASSPKRGGSYEQYF. DNA of the CDR3: TGTGCCAGCAGTCCGAAGCGGGGGGGCTCCTACGAGCAGTACTTC.